The 8 T cell receptor beta chains listed next were all sequenced from one sample in a study of molecular identifiers for immune sequencing clone quantification. MiXCR, applied by TCRdb to the PCR reads, yields one record per CDR3 protein. Of about 100,000 distinct CDR3 sequences listed, 36% are singletons. The specimen sequenced was naive CD8+ T cells from blood, with Jurkat cell RNA spiked in. As to subset: FACS-sorted CD8+CD4-CCR7+CD45RA+ naive T cells. Receptor source: a human donor in good health. Some libraries in this study had Jurkat cell RNA spiked in.

The table lists this clonotype with many counts. The rearrangement links TRBV2 to TRBJ1-1; D not certain. V was shortened by 2 bases and J by 3 bases, with 7 bases between the two germline ends. The germline gives CDR1 SNHLY, CDR2 FYNNEI. The CDR3 contains 13 residues. In DNA form, the CDR3 reads TGTGCCAGCAGTGAATCGGTGGACACTGAAGCTTTCTTT. This sequence encodes CASSESVDTEAFF.

Concerning this clonotype: Given the absence of the conserved phenylalanine or tryptophan at the CDR3 end, a read error is likely. This chain joins TRBV4-3 and TRBJ2-5; D gene ambiguous. In germline, CDR1 is LGHNA, CDR2 YSLEER. The CDR3 covers 15 residues. Deletions cut 1 base from V and 4 bases from J, with 13 bases between. The CDR3 loop is CASSQGSLGIETQYI. The DNA of the CDR3 is TGCGCCAGCAGCCAAGGATCTCTGGGTATAGAGACCCAGTACATC.

Comment on this clonotype: The germline gene is not matched at one end of the junction; a read error may be the cause. The chain uses TRBV19 and TRBJ2-2; a weak D match, TRBD2 (6 bases). This CDR3 is built from 16 residues. Germline lookup yields CDR1 LNHDA and CDR2 SQIVND (reference sequence). Written as DNA, the CDR3 is TGTGCCAGTAGCCTATGGGCTAGCGCGGTCACCGGGGAGCTGATTTTT. This translates into CASSLWASAVTGELIF.

Points on this clonotype: The junction departs from germline at one end; a sequencing error may be responsible. The chain carries TRBV24-1 and TRBJ2-1, with a possible D match to TRBD2 (6 bases). Germline-derived CDR1 and CDR2 are KGHDR and SFDVKD. The CDR3 spans 14 residues. In nucleotides, the CDR3 is TGTGCCACCTGTGATCGGGGACTCTACAATGAGCAGTTCTTC. It codes for CATCDRGLYNEQFF.

In regard to this clonotype: This may stem from a read error, because a much larger clone lies one nucleotide away. J is TRBJ2-5 and V is TRBV9; 8 nucleotides agree with TRBD2. This CDR3 contains 15 residues. CDR1 and CDR2 (germline): SGDLS, YYNGEE. The V segment lost 1 base and the J segment 7 bases; nucleotides outside the gene matches: 9. CDR3 nucleotides: TGTGCCAGCAGCGTAACAGCGGGAGAAGGAGCGACCCAGTACTTC. Translating it yields CASSVTAGEGATQYF.

For this clonotype: A much larger clone differs from this one at a single base, so this may be a read error. The V and J genes are TRBV4-2 and TRBJ2-7; unclear D gene. Germline CDR1 is LGHNA and CDR2 is YNFKEQ. The CDR3 sequence is 17 residues long. Trimming removed 1 base at V and 3 bases at J, with 19 bases between. CDR3 in DNA: TGTGCCAGCAGCCAAGTCCTCAGTAAAGGCGGCGGCTACGAGCAGTACTTC. Translating gives CASSQVLSKGGGYEQYF.

This clonotype was seen only a few times. The rearrangement uses TRBV6-2 or TRBV6-3 and TRBJ2-7; D remains unclear. The germline V and J ends were trimmed by 6 bases and 4 bases, with 13 bases remaining between them. Germline V gene lookup returns CDR1 MNHEY and CDR2 SVGEGT. CDR3 length equals 13 residues. The CDR3 DNA follows: TGTGCCAGCAGGGCACTCTGGGGATACGAGCAGTACTTC. Its translation: CASRALWGYEQYF.

This clonotype was seen ten or more times. The chain has TRBV9 and TRBJ1-1; D is perhaps TRBD1 (6 bases). Trimming removed 3 bases from V and 3 bases from J, with 15 bases in between. This CDR3 spans 15 amino acids. CDR1 and CDR2 from the germline V gene are SGDLS and YYNGEE. CDR3 coding DNA: TGTGCCAGCAGCGCGGCAGGGAACAGGGACACTGAAGCTTTCTTT. It encodes CASSAAGNRDTEAFF.